What follows describes a single T cell receptor beta chain. The data derive from a study of control samples from healthy donors and cancer patients. The ends were cut back, 4 bases at V and 0 bases at J, with 11 bases in the middle. Germline CDR1 reads SGDLS; CDR2 reads YYNGEE. The CDR3 has 15 amino acids. Here immunoSEQ multiplex PCR was the method, and the copy in TCRdb shows in-frame clones only, minus some. The sample consists of 75,000 to 95,000 clones, approximately 95% of them appearing once. The sample comprised blood. This receptor was obtained from a woman in her thirties in good health. The rearrangement uses TRBV9 and TRBJ1-5; D possibly corresponds to TRBD1 (6 bases). As DNA, the CDR3 is TGTGCCAGCAGCCCCGGGACATATAGCAATCAGCCCCAGCATTTT. Amino acid sequence: CASSPGTYSNQPQHF. Full variable domain (outside the CDR3, taken from reference TRBV9 and TRBJ1-5): DSGVTQTPKHLITATGQRVTLRCSPRSGDLSVYWYQQSLDQGLQFLIQYYNGEERAKGNILERFSAQQFPDLHSELNLSSLELGDSALYFCASSPGTYSNQPQHFGDGTRLSIL.